The 17 T cell receptor beta chains below all came from one sample that was sequenced in a study of blood T cell repertoires in COVID-19. Sequenced by immunoSEQ multiplex PCR; TCRdb stores in-frame clones only, minus some. Of about 190,000 clones listed, 88% were seen once; the top ten hold approximately 1.1%. Material: peripheral blood. The source is a man aged 30 to 45 with acute or convalescent COVID-19.

This chain links TRBV5-1 with TRBJ2-3; possible D gene TRBD2, 6 bases. Trimming removed 1 base at V and 1 base at J, with 10 bases between. In germline, CDR1 is SGHRS, CDR2 YFSETQ. This CDR3 contains 15 residues. The CDR3 region is CASSLRGMGTDTQYF. CDR3 nucleotide sequence: TGCGCCAGCAGCTTGCGGGGGATGGGCACAGATACGCAGTATTTT.

The genes are TRBV6-4 and TRBJ2-2; TRBD1 aligns across 8 bases. The CDR3 totals 14 residues. Trimming removed 6 bases from V and 4 bases from J; junction bases left unmatched: 4. CDR1 MRHNA and CDR2 SNTAGT come from the germline V gene. The CDR3 here is CASSWTGTTGELFF. CDR3 in DNA: TGTGCCAGCAGCTGGACAGGGACCACCGGGGAGCTGTTTTTT.

The chain employs TRBV6-5 and TRBJ2-5; no reliable D call. Germline V gene lookup returns CDR1 MNHEY and CDR2 SVGAGI. CDR3 length: 13 amino acids. V shed 7 bases and J shed 2 bases, with 11 bases lying between them. CDR3 loop: CASTSSLQETQYF. The CDR3 DNA reads TGTGCCAGCACCTCGTCGTTGCAAGAGACCCAGTACTTC.

This rearrangement joins TRBV15 to TRBJ1-5; TRBD1 is a possible D gene (5 bases). Germline V gives CDR1 LNHNV, CDR2 YYDKDF (reference sequence). The length of the CDR3 is 15 residues. The germline V and J ends were trimmed by 5 bases and 7 bases, with 18 bases remaining between them. This chain's CDR3 is CATSPPGGGTQPQHF. The CDR3, as DNA: TGTGCCACCAGCCCACCTGGGGGAGGAACACAGCCCCAGCATTTT.

The gene calls are TRBV5-1 and TRBJ2-7; 8 bases are shared with TRBD1. V lost 2 bases, J lost 7 bases, and 8 bases stayed unmatched. Germline V gene sequence: CDR1 SGHRS, CDR2 YFSETQ. The CDR3 totals 14 residues. The CDR3 DNA is TGCGCCAGCAGCTTAGGACAGGGCCTCGGTGAGCAGTACTTC. Amino acid sequence: CASSLGQGLGEQYF. The variable domain in full, completed from reference TRBV5-1 and TRBJ2-7, reads KAGVTQTPRYLIKTRGQQVTLSCSPISGHRSVSWYQQTPGQGLQFLFEYFSETQRNKGNFPGRFSGRQFSNSRSEMNVSTLELGDSALYLCASSLGQGLGEQYFGPGTRLTVT.

The chain recombines TRBV28 with TRBJ2-1; TRBD2 aligns across 7 bases. The germline V gene has CDR1 MDHEN and CDR2 SYDVKM. The V and J ends lost 5 bases and 3 bases, in that order; junction bases with no gene match: 4. The CDR3 contains 14 residues. The CDR3 protein is CASSGAGFYNEQFF. As DNA, the CDR3 is TGTGCCAGCAGTGGAGCGGGGTTCTACAATGAGCAGTTCTTC.

The rearrangement links TRBV3-1 (or the pseudogene TRBV3-2) to TRBJ2-6; D possibly corresponds to TRBD1 (5 bases). With 0 bases removed from V and 2 bases from J, the gap between germline ends came to 11 bases. The germline V gene encodes CDR1 LGHDT and CDR2 YNNKEL (reference sequence). The length of the CDR3 is 17 residues. As DNA, the CDR3 is TGTGCCAGCAGCCAAGATGTACAGGCCGCTGGGGCCAACGTCCTGACTTTC. It is translated as CASSQDVQAAGANVLTF.

The chain joins TRBV27 to TRBJ1-5; possible D gene TRBD1, 6 bases. Germline assignment: CDR1 MNHEY and CDR2 SMNVEV (reference sequence). This CDR3 region has 16 residues. V lost 4 bases to trimming and J lost 1 base, with 14 bases between them. This CDR3 reads CASSSSVRGSNQPQHF. DNA of the CDR3: TGTGCCAGCAGTTCCTCTGTTAGGGGGAGCAATCAGCCCCAGCATTTT.

The V call is TRBV13, the J call TRBJ1-1; TRBD1 matches at 8 bases. The CDR3 covers 13 residues. The ends lost 6 bases at V and 4 bases at J; junction bases unmatched: 4. CDR1 is PRHDT and CDR2 is FYEKMQ in the germline V gene (reference sequence). CDR3 sequence reads: CASRQTGGTEAFF. DNA for the CDR3: TGTGCCAGCAGGCAAACAGGGGGCACTGAAGCTTTCTTT.

The V gene is TRBV27, the J gene TRBJ1-1, with TRBD1 matching over 9 bases. J gave up 8 bases and V 5 bases, and 9 bases lay outside the gene matches. Germline CDR1 and CDR2: MNHEY and SMNVEV (reference sequence). The CDR3 runs 14 residues. In nucleotides, the CDR3 is TGTGCCAGCAGTCTTCTAGGGACAGGGACGGAAGCTTTCTTT. Amino acids: CASSLLGTGTEAFF.

This chain uses TRBV7-9 with TRBJ2-3; the D is unclear. CDR3 size: 13 residues. Germline V gene sequence: CDR1 SEHNR, CDR2 FQNEAQ (reference sequence). V lost 3 bases and J lost 2, with 6 bases in between. The CDR3 DNA is TGTGCCAGCAGCTTGGCGGCCACAGATACGCAGTATTTT. Amino acids: CASSLAATDTQYF.

This chain's CDR3 is CASSQEGVKNIQYF. In DNA, the CDR3 is TGTGCCAGCAGTCAGGAAGGGGTCAAAAACATTCAGTACTTC. The chain uses TRBV6-6 and TRBJ2-4; D may be TRBD1 (5 bases). Deletions cut 5 bases from V and 3 bases from J, with 11 bases between. Germline V gives CDR1 MNHNY, CDR2 SVGAGI (reference sequence). The CDR3 sequence is 14 residues long.

This clone was seen more than once but under ten times. The rearrangement uses TRBV28 and TRBJ1-2, with D unresolved. The germline gives CDR1 MDHEN, CDR2 SYDVKM. The length of the CDR3 is 12 residues. The V end lost 7 bases, the J end lost 3 bases, and 9 bases lay between the germline ends. CDR3 sequence reads: CASNEDYYGYTF. CDR3 DNA sequence: TGTGCCAGCAATGAGGACTACTATGGCTACACCTTC.

The gene calls are TRBV5-1 and TRBJ1-4; TRBD1 aligns across 9 bases. V was clipped by 0 bases and J by 5 bases; unmatched bases: 5. This CDR3 has 16 amino acids. Germline V lookup: CDR1 SGHRS, CDR2 YFSETQ. The CDR3 reads CASSLGIGTGNEKLFF. As DNA, the CDR3 is TGCGCCAGCAGCTTGGGAATCGGGACAGGGAATGAAAAACTGTTTTTT. The whole variable domain, filled in from reference TRBV5-1 and TRBJ1-4, reads KAGVTQTPRYLIKTRGQQVTLSCSPISGHRSVSWYQQTPGQGLQFLFEYFSETQRNKGNFPGRFSGRQFSNSRSEMNVSTLELGDSALYLCASSLGIGTGNEKLFFGSGTQLSVL.

The chain is built from TRBV29-1 and TRBJ1-1; D is ambiguous. CDR3 length: 9 amino acids. The germline CDR1 and CDR2 sequences are SQVTM and ANQGSEA. CDR3 DNA: TGCGGCCAGGATACTGAAGCTTTCTTT. Translating it yields CGQDTEAFF.

V gene TRBV28 combines with J gene TRBJ1-1; D gene unclear. CDR1 and CDR2 from the germline V gene are MDHEN and SYDVKM. V was clipped by 6 bases and J by 3 bases, with 17 bases between them. The CDR3 covers 15 residues. CDR3 nucleotide sequence: TGTGCCAGCAGCGCCCCCCGAGGTGATGACACTGAAGCTTTCTTT. Translating it yields CASSAPRGDDTEAFF.

This rearrangement joins TRBV5-1 to TRBJ2-1, with D possibly TRBD2 on 5 matching bases. With 4 bases removed from V and 5 bases from J, the gap between germline ends came to 22 bases. Looked up from germline, CDR1 is SGHRS and CDR2 is YFSETQ. This CDR3 has 17 amino acids. CDR3 amino acids: CASSRRSLSLQNNEQFF. In DNA, the CDR3 is TGCGCCAGCAGCCGGAGGTCCCTAAGCTTACAAAACAATGAGCAGTTCTTC.